This T cell receptor beta chain derives from a study of cytomegalovirus exposure and HLA in healthy donors. Profiled with immunoSEQ multiplex PCR; TCRdb holds only in-frame clones, not every one. The profile shows about 330,000 clones, 87% of them singletons. The V and J ends lost 1 base and 7 bases respectively, with 16 bases between them. Germline V gives CDR1 SGHVS, CDR2 FNYEAQ. The CDR3 is 15 residues long. This TCR was sampled from a woman aged 30 to 39 in good health and CMV-seropositive. Sequencing was done on a sample of PBMCs. The chain has TRBV7-6 and TRBJ1-1; D not resolved. The CDR3 nucleotides are TGTGCCAGCAGCTTAGTATTGGGTTCTAAAAGTGAAGCTTTCTTT. As protein: CASSLVLGSKSEAFF.